This T cell receptor (beta chain) was documented in a study of shared clonotypes between healthy human individuals. Study in general: Three CD4 naive, three CD4 memory, two CD8 naive and one CD8 memory plate were used per donor. Study-wide results and limits: In contrast to clonotypes shared by all four donors, non-shared clonotypes had lower generation probabilities.

In the CD4+ fraction, cells were divided into CD45RA+ naive and CD45RA-negative memory subsets. Assay: immunoSEQ multiplex PCR; the TCRdb copy retains only in-frame clones and omits some. The sample consists of millions of clones, more than 80% of them appearing once. The length of the CDR3 is 13 residues. With 6 bases clipped from V and 5 bases from J, the junction kept 8 bases outside the gene matches. Germline V gene lookup returns CDR1 SQVTM and CDR2 ANQGSEA. For this clone: As yet, its antigen is unknown.

Sample: naive CD4+ T cells sorted from blood. The subset here: CD45RA+ positively selected. The chain uses TRBV29-1 and TRBJ1-2; TRBD1 aligns across 8 bases. The receptor comes from a man in his late teens or twenties in good health. The CDR3 spells CSVSGGEGYGYTF. Written as DNA, the CDR3 is TGCAGCGTATCAGGGGGCGAAGGGTATGGCTACACCTTC.